This T cell receptor beta chain is drawn from a study of blood T cell repertoires in COVID-19. Across the study: The origin of the acute and convalescent COVID-19 samples was the United States, Italy and Spain. T cells, B-cell-depleted T cells, or PBMCs provided the cDNA or gDNA that served as material.

The authors' processing: For nucleated cells, counts were estimated from reference gene primer amplification. Sequencing used immunoSEQ multiplex PCR; TCRdb keeps in-frame clones, though not all of them. V and J calls and clone size are given by that table; D and trimming were obtained from the DNA. This sample carries about 120,000 clones, approximately 85% of them seen once, and the ten largest clones take roughly a tenth. The clonotype originates from a man at least 80 years old with acute or convalescent COVID-19. The sequenced sample was peripheral blood.

The CDR3 DNA is TGTGCCAGTAGTCCGCGGGACAGAGCGTATGGCTACACCTTC. This gives the protein CASSPRDRAYGYTF. The gene calls are TRBV19 and TRBJ1-2; TRBD1 matches at 7 bases. From germline, CDR1 is LNHDA and CDR2 SQIVND (reference sequence). This CDR3 comprises 14 residues. V lost 5 bases, J lost 5 bases, and 8 bases stayed unmatched.